Below, 3 T cell receptor beta chains from the same sample are listed, as sequenced in a study of blood T cell repertoires in COVID-19. The protocol was immunoSEQ multiplex PCR, while the TCRdb copy is restricted to in-frame clones and leaves out a portion. The data show about 100,000 clones, about 89% seen once. Input material: peripheral blood. The origin of the receptors is a man aged 50-59 years with acute or convalescent COVID-19.

The chain combines TRBV18 with TRBJ1-1; 8 bases fit TRBD1. Germline V CDR1 and CDR2: KGHSH, LQKENI. With 2 bases clipped from V and 1 base from J, the junction kept 6 bases outside the gene matches. This CDR3 has 16 amino acids. The CDR3 bases are TGTGCCAGCTCACCATTCCGGACAGGGCGGAACACTGAAGCTTTCTTT. This gives the protein CASSPFRTGRNTEAFF. Full variable domain (rest looked up from reference TRBV18 and TRBJ1-1): NAGVMQNPRHLVRRRGQEARLRCSPMKGHSHVYWYRQLPEEGLKFMVYLQKENIIDESGMPKERFSAEFPKEGPSILRIQQVVRGDSAAYFCASSPFRTGRNTEAFFGQGTRLTVV.

The gene calls are TRBV18 and TRBJ1-5; D is uncertain. The germline V gene has CDR1 KGHSH and CDR2 LQKENI. The CDR3 is 12 residues long. Trimming took 3 bases from V and 6 from J, leaving 6 bases between them. In DNA, the CDR3 is TGTGCCAGCTCACCGAGTACTCAGCCCCAGCATTTT. Protein sequence: CASSPSTQPQHF.

V and J are TRBV7-2 and TRBJ1-5, with 7 bases matching TRBD1. J gave up 3 bases and V 5 bases, and 10 bases lay outside the gene matches. The germline CDR1 and CDR2 sequences are SGHTA and FQGNSA. The CDR3 sequence is 16 residues long. The CDR3 protein is CASSRRSTGTNQPQHF. CDR3 DNA: TGTGCCAGCAGCCGCCGATCGACAGGGACCAATCAGCCCCAGCATTTT. The full variable domain, completed using reference TRBV7-2 and TRBJ1-5, is GAGVSQSPSNKVTEKGKDVELRCDPISGHTALYWYRQSLGQGLEFLIYFQGNSAPDKSGLPSDRFSAERTGGSVSTLTIQRTQQEDSAVYLCASSRRSTGTNQPQHFGDGTRLSIL.